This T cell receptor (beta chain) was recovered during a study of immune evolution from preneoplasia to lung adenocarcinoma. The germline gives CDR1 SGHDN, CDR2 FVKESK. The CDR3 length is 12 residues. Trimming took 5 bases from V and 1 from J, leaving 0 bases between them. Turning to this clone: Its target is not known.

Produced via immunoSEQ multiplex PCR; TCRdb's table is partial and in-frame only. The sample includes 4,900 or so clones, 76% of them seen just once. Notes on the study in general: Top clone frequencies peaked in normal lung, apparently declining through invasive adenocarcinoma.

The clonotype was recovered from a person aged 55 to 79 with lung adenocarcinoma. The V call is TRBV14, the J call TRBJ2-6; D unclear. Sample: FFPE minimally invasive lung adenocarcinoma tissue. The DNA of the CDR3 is TGTGCCAGCAGCTCTGGGGCCAACGTCCTGACTTTC. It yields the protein CASSSGANVLTF.